The source of this T cell receptor beta chain is a study of CD4+ T cells in melanoma. The assay was immunoSEQ multiplex PCR, and TCRdb's table has in-frame clones only and misses some. The sample has about 50,000 clones; roughly nine tenths are singletons. With V trimmed by 5 bases and J by 11 bases, 14 bases remained unmatched. The CDR3 loop spans 13 amino acids. CDR1 and CDR2 from the germline V gene are GTSNPN and SVGIG (reference sequence). The clonotype comes from a human donor with melanoma. Sequencing was carried out using peripheral blood. The rearrangement links TRBV30 to TRBJ1-1, with 7 nucleotides matching TRBD1. CDR3 sequence reads: CAWGREGGHGAFF. DNA of the CDR3: TGTGCCTGGGGCCGGGAAGGGGGCCATGGGGCTTTCTTT. Supplemented by reference TRBV30 and TRBJ1-1, the full variable domain reads SQTIHQWPATLVQPVGSPLSLECTVEGTSNPNLYWYRQAAGRGLQLLFYSVGIGQISSEVPQNLSASRPQDRQFILSSKKLLLSDSGFYLCAWGREGGHGAFFGQGTRLTVV.